This T cell receptor beta chain was recorded in a study of shared clonotypes between healthy human individuals (dated by TCRdb to the early 2020s). Regarding the research as a whole: The cohort comprised a couple of women and a few men aged 18 to 49 years. Libraries were prepared and TCR repertoires were sequenced by different laboratories using diverse techniques, in order to increase sequencing depth and limit assay-specific biases. The study deeply sequenced blood TCR repertoires of roughly five healthy adults to estimate repertoire size and the extent of clonotype sharing between individuals. For each donor, three plates each were used for CD4 naive and CD4 memory, two plates were used for CD8 naive, and one plate was used for CD8 memory. Leukapheresis yielded between about 0.85 and 10 billion PBMCs per donor. General findings and caveats noted by the study authors: Pairwise subsampling indicated that sequencing depth was expected to affect the degree of clonotype sharing among donors. Compared with non-shared clonotypes, the clonotypes found in all four sorted-subset donors had higher generation probabilities. Sharing across a few donors was observed for approximately 5% of naive CD4, 3.5% of naive CD8, about 2.5% of memory CD4, and roughly 0.4% of memory CD8 clonotypes. Naive subsets generally had larger estimated clonotype richness than memory subsets did. Even with the large sequencing depth, rarefaction of the sorted-subset datasets indicated that sequencing was incomplete. The small number of donors limited the genetic and exposure-history diversity represented. Sampling was restricted to blood, and TCR repertoires in tissue are likely to differ from TCR repertoires in blood.

Donors were healthy HIV-negative adults with no recently reported acute infections or vaccinations. Every donor was a Caucasian adult residing in Nashville, Tennessee, USA. Magnetic negative selection was used to enrich CD4+ T cells, after which naive cells were positively selected on CD45RA and the negative fraction became the memory subset. Blood was obtained by leukapheresis, after which PBMCs were separated by Ficoll-Histopaque density gradient centrifugation and cryopreserved in liquid nitrogen vapor phase. Purity and quantity of every magnetically sorted T cell population were checked by analytical flow cytometry. Each sorted fraction had its genomic DNA isolated and then quantified by UV absorbance on a Nanodrop 2000c. Using the deep immunoSEQ assay, multiplex PCR amplified TCR CDR3 regions from genomic DNA. Extracted genomic DNA from each cell subset was distributed evenly across all wells of several immunoSEQ 96-well plates, and each plate was treated as a replicate. For sorted subsets, approximately 200 ng of genomic DNA, equivalent to 25,000 to 30,000 T cell genomes, went into each replicate PCR. Purified libraries were measured with a Qubit 3.0 fluorometer, size-checked on a Bioanalyzer 2100, and measured again with the KAPA Library Quantification kit. Each immunoSEQ 96-well plate was sequenced on its own single-read 150-cycle Illumina NextSeq 550 flow cell. For the original study's pipeline: Because only junctional sequences without quality scores were contained in the immunoSEQ output, filtering matching that applied to full-length reads could not be performed. Sequences were annotated with PyIR, a Python wrapper for IgBLAST v1.9, using IMGT germline references to assign V/J genes and CDR3. Reads were removed for weak V/J assignments (E-value above 1e-6), missing CDR3, stop codons, out-of-frame junctions, or ambiguous translated residues. A V3J clonotype was defined by an identical inferred V gene, J gene, and CDR3 amino acid sequence. The percentage overlap between two repertoires was calculated by dividing the number of shared unique clonotypes by the size of the smaller repertoire. Richness of each repertoire was evaluated using RTK rarefaction, the Chao1 estimator, and Recon v2.1 estimates of unobserved clonotypes. Generation probabilities for all TCRbeta clonotypes obtained by the gDNA method from a few donors were computed using OLGA. TCRdb holds this immuneACCESS table with in-frame rearrangements only. Some clones are missing; in checked studies, unresolved V genes explain under half, and the rest has no known cause. V and J calls and clone size are given by that table; D and trimming were obtained from the DNA. In this sample the table shows some 2,100,000 clones, approximately 96% of which occur a single time. The top ten hold approximately 0.13% of the sample.

A single count supports this clone. Its specific antigen is unknown. No much larger clone is present one base from it, and per-base qualities are unavailable. Its CDR3 holds 15 amino acids, cysteine through phenylalanine. Here the CDR3 DNA is all that survives: 45 bases in frame from base 1. Trimming at the junction amounts to 7 bases on V and 11 bases on J, and the germline ends lie 23 bases apart. Via the germline V gene, CDR1 is MNHNS and CDR2 SASEGT. The V gene is TRBV6-1 and the J gene is TRBJ1-4, with TRBD1 perhaps the D gene, on 6 matching bases. The sequence was obtained from a man aged 18 to 29 in good health. What was sequenced was naive CD4+ T cells sorted from blood. The cell subset or site label of this sample denotes: CD45RA+ positively selected. The DNA is TGTGCCAGCACTTCACCCCGGGACACGTACTATAAACTGTTTTTT. Translation gives CASTSPRDTYYKLFF.